Sequencing of this TCR beta chain was carried out in a study of shared clonotypes between healthy human individuals. Sequencing was performed with immunoSEQ multiplex PCR; in TCRdb, only in-frame clones are kept and a portion is missing. Of hundreds of thousands of clones listed, roughly four fifths are singletons. This clone was counted ten times or more. Other DNA variants within this sample encode the same CDR3. This receptor was identified in a woman in her thirties or forties in good health. Some clones in this sample may be carry-over from other donors' samples. Specimen: PBMCs.

The CDR3 DNA is TGTGCCAGCAGCCAGGACAGGGGTTCCGCCTACGAGCAGTACTTC. Its translation is CASSQDRGSAYEQYF. The chain combines TRBV6-1 with TRBJ2-7; 9 positions agree with TRBD1. The V gene's germline CDR1 is MNHNS and CDR2 SASEGT. J gave up 2 bases and V 6 bases, and 8 bases lay outside the gene matches. The CDR3 is 15 residues long.